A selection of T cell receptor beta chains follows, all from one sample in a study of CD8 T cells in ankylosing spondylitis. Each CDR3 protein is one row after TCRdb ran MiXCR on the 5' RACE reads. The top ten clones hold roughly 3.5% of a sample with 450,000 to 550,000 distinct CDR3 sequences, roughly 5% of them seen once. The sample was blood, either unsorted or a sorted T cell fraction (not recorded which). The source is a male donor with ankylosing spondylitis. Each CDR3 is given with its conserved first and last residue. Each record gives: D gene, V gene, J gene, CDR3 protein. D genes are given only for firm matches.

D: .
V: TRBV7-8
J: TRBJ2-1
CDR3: CASSSRGRYNEQFF

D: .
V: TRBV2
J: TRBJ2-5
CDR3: CASSDGGVETQYF

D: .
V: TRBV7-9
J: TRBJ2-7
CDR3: CASRSGTYEQYF

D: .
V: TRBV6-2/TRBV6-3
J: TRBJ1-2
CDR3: CASSYGSWVGYTF

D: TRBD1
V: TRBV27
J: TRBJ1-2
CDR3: CASRLTGEHGYTF

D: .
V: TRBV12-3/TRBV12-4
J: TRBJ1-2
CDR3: CASSFQGKTFWYGYTF

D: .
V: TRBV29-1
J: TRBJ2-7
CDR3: CSVGKGYEQYF

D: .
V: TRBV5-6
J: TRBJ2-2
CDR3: CASSLSWSTRAINTGELFF

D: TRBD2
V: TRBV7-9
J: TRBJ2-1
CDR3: CASTFSGMEDNEQFF

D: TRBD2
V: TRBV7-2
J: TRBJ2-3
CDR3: CASSARGGLALTDTQYF

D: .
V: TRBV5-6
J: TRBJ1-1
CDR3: CASSLNPTEAFF

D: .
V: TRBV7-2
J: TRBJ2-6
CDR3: CASSPGGPSGANVLTF

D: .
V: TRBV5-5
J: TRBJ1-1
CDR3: CASSRPGTEAFF

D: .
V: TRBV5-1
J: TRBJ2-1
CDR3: CASSSRGVWGGNEQFF

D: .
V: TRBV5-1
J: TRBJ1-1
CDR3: CASSLGHRQAQTEAFF

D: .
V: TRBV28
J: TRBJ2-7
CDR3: CASSPRSWGNEQYF

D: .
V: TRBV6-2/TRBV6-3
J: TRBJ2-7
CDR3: CASSYRGRYEQYF

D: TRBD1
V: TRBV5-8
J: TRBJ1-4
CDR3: CASSLWQGATTNEKLFF